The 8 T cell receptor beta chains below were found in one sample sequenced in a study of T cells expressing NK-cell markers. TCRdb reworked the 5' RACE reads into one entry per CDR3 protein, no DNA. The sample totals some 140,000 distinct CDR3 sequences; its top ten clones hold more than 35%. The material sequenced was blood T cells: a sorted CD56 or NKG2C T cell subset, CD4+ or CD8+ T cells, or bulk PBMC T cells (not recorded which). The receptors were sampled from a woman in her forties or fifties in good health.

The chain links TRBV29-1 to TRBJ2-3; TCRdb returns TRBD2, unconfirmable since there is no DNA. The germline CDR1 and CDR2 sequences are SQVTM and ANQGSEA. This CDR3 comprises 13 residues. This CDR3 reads CSVERRGPDTQYF.

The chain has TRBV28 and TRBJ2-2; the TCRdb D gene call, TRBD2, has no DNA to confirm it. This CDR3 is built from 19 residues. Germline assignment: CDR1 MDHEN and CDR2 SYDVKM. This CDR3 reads CASSSVWLAGGVGTGELFF.

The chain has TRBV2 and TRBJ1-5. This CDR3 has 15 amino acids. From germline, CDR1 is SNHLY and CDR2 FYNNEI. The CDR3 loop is CASSPRHPSNQPQHF.

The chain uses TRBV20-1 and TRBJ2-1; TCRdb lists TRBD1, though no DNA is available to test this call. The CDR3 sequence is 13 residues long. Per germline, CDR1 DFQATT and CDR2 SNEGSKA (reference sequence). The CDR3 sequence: CSARFPFGGEQFF.

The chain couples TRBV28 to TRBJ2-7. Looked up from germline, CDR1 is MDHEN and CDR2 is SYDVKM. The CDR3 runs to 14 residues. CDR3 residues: CAVSKLARSYEQYF.

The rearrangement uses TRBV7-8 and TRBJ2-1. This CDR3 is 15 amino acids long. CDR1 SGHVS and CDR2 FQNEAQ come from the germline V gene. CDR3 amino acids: CASSPRSGSYNEQFF. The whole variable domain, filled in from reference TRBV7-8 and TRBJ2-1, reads GAGVSQSPRYKVAKRGQDVALRCDPISGHVSLFWYQQALGQGPEFLTYFQNEAQLDKSGLPSDRFFAERPEGSVSTLKIQRTQQEDSAVYLCASSPRSGSYNEQFFGPGTRLTVL.

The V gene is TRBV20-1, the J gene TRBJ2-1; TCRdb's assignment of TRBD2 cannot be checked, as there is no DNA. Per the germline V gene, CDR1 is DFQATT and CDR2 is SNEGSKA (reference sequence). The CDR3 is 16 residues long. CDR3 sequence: CSARVVTSGDTNEQFF.

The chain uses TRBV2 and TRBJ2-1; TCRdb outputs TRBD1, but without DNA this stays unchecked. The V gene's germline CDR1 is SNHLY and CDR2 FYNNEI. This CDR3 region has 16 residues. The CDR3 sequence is CASSEGTGGSYNEQFF. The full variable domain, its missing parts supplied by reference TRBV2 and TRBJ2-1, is EPEVTQTPSHQVTQMGQEVILRCVPISNHLYFYWYRQILGQKVEFLVSFYNNEISEKSEIFDDQFSVERPDGSNFTLKIRSTKLEDSAMYFCASSEGTGGSYNEQFFGPGTRLTVL.